This is a list of T cell receptor beta chains from one sample in a study of OX40 agonist ivuxolimab in advanced cancers. The repertoire was sequenced with immunoSEQ multiplex PCR; TCRdb's copy has only in-frame clones and lacks some. Among tens of thousands of clones listed, 82% were seen once. The sequences come from CD4+ or CD8+ T cells sorted from blood, collected in a trial of the OX40 agonist ivuxolimab. All receptors derive from an adult with an advanced solid tumor such as melanoma, head and neck, liver or kidney cancer. CDR3s include the opening cysteine and the closing phenylalanine or tryptophan. The D gene is left open where the match is weak. The size entry is marked missing in some rows and otherwise reads once, few, many or a size class.

j_gene,d_gene,v_gene,abundance,CDR3nt,CDR3aa
TRBJ2-3,TRBD2,TRBV7-6,NA,TGTGCCAGCAGCTTCCCCGGGGGGACGCAGTATTTT,CASSFPGGTQYF
TRBJ2-7,TRBD1,TRBV23-1,NA,TGCGCCAGCAGCCTCCGGGACAGGGGATGTGAGCAGTACTTC,CASSLRDRGCEQYF
TRBJ2-1,NA,TRBV10-3,NA,TGTGCCATCCAACAGAATCAGGGGAATGAGCAGTTCTTC,CAIQQNQGNEQFF
TRBJ1-2,TRBD1,TRBV6-1,NA,TGTGCCAGCAGAGAAACGGGACAGGGGAGGTTTAACTATGGCTACACCTTC,CASRETGQGRFNYGYTF
TRBJ2-1,TRBD1,TRBV30,NA,TGTGCCCTGATACAGGGGGGCCATGAGCAGTTCTTC,CALIQGGHEQFF
TRBJ2-3,TRBD2,TRBV5-1,NA,TGCGCCAGCAGCAGGACCGGGACTAGCGGGTCGGGGGATACGCAGTATTTT,CASSRTGTSGSGDTQYF
TRBJ2-2,TRBD1,TRBV6-1,NA,TGTGCCAGCCGTGTAAATAGATCCGGGACAGGGGGCATTATTACCGGGGAGCTGTTTTTT,CASRVNRSGTGGIITGELFF
TRBJ2-7,NA,TRBV20-1,once,TGCAGTGTTACACAGGGCTACGAGCAGTACTTC,CSVTQGYEQYF
TRBJ2-5,TRBD2,TRBV9,NA,TGTGCCAGCAGCGTAGGCGGGGGGATGAGGGAGACCCAGTACTTC,CASSVGGGMRETQYF
TRBJ1-2,TRBD1,TRBV28,NA,TGTGCCAGCAGTCCATCCGGGACAGGTTTCTATGGCTACACCTTC,CASSPSGTGFYGYTF
TRBJ1-2,NA,TRBV29-1,NA,TGCAGCGTTGATCCCACGATGTCCTATGGCTACACCTTC,CSVDPTMSYGYTF
TRBJ2-1,NA,TRBV10-3,NA,TGTGCCATCAGTGAGATGTGGCGGGATTCCTACAATGAGCAGTTCTTC,CAISEMWRDSYNEQFF
TRBJ1-5,TRBD1,TRBV7-9,NA,TGTGCCAGCAGCTTAGAACAGGGGCCTCTTCAGCCCCAGCATTTT,CASSLEQGPLQPQHF
TRBJ2-1,NA,TRBV10-2,NA,TGCGCCAGCAGGAGGGGGGGCTGGGATGAGCAGTTCTTC,CASRRGGWDEQFF
TRBJ2-5,TRBD1,TRBV11-3,NA,TGTGCCAGCAGCTTGGAACAGGGGGAGACCCAGTACTTC,CASSLEQGETQYF
TRBJ2-5,TRBD1,TRBV19,NA,TGTGCCAGTAGTGTAGGTACAGGGGAAGAGACCCAGTACTTC,CASSVGTGEETQYF
TRBJ2-3,NA,TRBV6-5,NA,TGTGCCAGCAGTCCTGCCACAGATACGCAGTATTTT,CASSPATDTQYF
TRBJ2-7,NA,TRBV9,NA,TGTGCCAGCAGCGTAGGAGCAGGGGACGGCGAGCAGTACTTC,CASSVGAGDGEQYF
TRBJ2-5,TRBD2,TRBV27,NA,TGTGCCAGCAGTTTCCTAGCGGGGGGTGGAGAGACCCAGTACTTC,CASSFLAGGGETQYF
TRBJ2-6,NA,TRBV7-9,NA,TGTGCCAGCAGCTTCCCGGGAAACGGGGCCAACGTCCTGACTTTC,CASSFPGNGANVLTF
TRBJ1-1,NA,TRBV10-2,NA,TGCGCCACCGGGGGTGGCGGTGACACTGAAGCTTTCTTT,CATGGGGDTEAFF
TRBJ2-1,NA,TRBV7-7,NA,TGTGCTAGCAGCTTACGGAGGGACAGCTCCTACAATGAGCAGTTCTTC,CASSLRRDSSYNEQFF
TRBJ2-7,TRBD2,TRBV5-1,NA,TGCGCCAGCAGCTTCACGCGGGGGGCCTACTACGAGCAGTACTTC,CASSFTRGAYYEQYF
TRBJ2-1,TRBD2,TRBV9,NA,TGTGCCAGCAGCGTCCGGACTAGTTTCGATGAGCAGTTCTTC,CASSVRTSFDEQFF
TRBJ2-5,TRBD1,TRBV6-1,NA,TGTGCCAGCACCAGAACAGGACAGGAACAAGAGACCCAGTACTTC,CASTRTGQEQETQYF
TRBJ2-7,NA,TRBV25-1,NA,TGTGCCAGCAGTGAATTTAGGGACGAGCAGTACTTC,CASSEFRDEQYF
TRBJ2-7,TRBD2,TRBV2,NA,TGTGCCAGCAATCCTAGCGGGACTTCCTACGAGCAGTACTTC,CASNPSGTSYEQYF
TRBJ2-7,TRBD2,TRBV6-1,NA,TGTGCCAGCAGTAAGACTAGCGGGCGATCCTACGAGCAGTACTTC,CASSKTSGRSYEQYF